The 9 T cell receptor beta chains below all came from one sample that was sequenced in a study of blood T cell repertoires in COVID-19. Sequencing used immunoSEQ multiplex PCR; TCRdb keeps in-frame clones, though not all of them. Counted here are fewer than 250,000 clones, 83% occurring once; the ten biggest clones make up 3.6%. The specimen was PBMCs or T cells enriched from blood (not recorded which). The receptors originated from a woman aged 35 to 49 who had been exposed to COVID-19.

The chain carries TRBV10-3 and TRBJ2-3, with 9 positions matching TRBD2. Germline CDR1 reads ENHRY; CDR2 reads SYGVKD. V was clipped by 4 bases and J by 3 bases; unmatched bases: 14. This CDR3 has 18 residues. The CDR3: CAISASLAGGRGTDTQYF. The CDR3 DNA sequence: TGTGCCATCAGTGCCTCACTGGCGGGGGGGCGGGGGACAGATACGCAGTATTTT.

This CDR3 reads CASSLAASGGETQYF. In nucleotides, the CDR3 is TGTGCCAGCAGCTTAGCGGCTAGCGGGGGGGAGACCCAGTACTTC. The V call is TRBV7-8, the J call TRBJ2-5; TRBD2 agrees at 11 bases. In germline, CDR1 is SGHVS, CDR2 FQNEAQ. This CDR3 region has 15 residues. V shed 0 bases and J 5 bases; nucleotides not matched to a gene: 2.

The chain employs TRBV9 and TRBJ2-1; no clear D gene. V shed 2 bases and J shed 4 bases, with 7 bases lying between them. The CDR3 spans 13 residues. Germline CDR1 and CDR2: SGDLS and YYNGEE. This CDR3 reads CASSVGVYNEQFF. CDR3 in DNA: TGTGCCAGCAGCGTTGGAGTTTACAATGAGCAGTTCTTC.

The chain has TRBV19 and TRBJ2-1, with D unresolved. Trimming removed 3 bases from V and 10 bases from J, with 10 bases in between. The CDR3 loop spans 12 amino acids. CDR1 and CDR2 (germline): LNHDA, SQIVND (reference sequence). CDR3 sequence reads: CASSILATEQFF. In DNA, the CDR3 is TGTGCCAGTAGTATTCTGGCCACCGAGCAGTTCTTC.

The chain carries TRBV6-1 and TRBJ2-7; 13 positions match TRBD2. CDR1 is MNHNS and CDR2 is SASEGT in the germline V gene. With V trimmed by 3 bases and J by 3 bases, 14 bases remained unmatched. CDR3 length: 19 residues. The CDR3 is CASSDPITSGGVHYYEQYF. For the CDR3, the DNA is TGTGCCAGCAGTGACCCAATAACTAGCGGGGGGGTGCATTACTACGAGCAGTACTTC.

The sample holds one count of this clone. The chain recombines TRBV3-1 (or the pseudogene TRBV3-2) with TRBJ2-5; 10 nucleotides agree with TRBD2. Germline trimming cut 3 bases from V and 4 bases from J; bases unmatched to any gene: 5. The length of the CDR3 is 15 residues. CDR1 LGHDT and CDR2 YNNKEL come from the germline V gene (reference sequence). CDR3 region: CASSHASGGGETQYF. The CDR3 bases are TGTGCCAGCAGCCACGCTAGCGGGGGCGGAGAGACCCAGTACTTC.

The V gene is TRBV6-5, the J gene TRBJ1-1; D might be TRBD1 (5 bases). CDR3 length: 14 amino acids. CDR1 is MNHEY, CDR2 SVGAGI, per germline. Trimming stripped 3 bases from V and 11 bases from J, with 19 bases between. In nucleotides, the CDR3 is TGTGCCAGCAGTTATAGGTCGCGGAGGGGTTCGGCTTTCTTT. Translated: CASSYRSRRGSAFF.

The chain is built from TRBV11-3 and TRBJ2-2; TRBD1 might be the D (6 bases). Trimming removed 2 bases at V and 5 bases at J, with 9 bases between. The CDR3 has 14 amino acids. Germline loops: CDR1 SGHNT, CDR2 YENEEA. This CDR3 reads CASSLIQGTGELFF. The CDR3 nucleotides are TGTGCCAGCAGCTTAATCCAGGGGACCGGGGAGCTGTTTTTT.

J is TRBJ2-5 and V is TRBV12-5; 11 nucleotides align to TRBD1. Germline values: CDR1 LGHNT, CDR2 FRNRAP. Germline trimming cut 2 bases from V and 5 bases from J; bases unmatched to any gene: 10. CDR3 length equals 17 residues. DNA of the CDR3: TGTGCTAGTGGTTTGTCGAGGACAGGGGGCTTTTGGGAGACCCAGTACTTC. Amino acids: CASGLSRTGGFWETQYF.